These T cell receptor beta chains were read from a single sample in a study of cytomegalovirus exposure and HLA in healthy donors. Measured with immunoSEQ multiplex PCR; TCRdb has only the in-frame clones, and not every one. The sample lists around 140,000 clones; under 70% were seen once. Material for sequencing was PBMCs. Receptors were obtained from a woman aged 60-75 years in good health and CMV-seronegative. The CDR3 runs from the conserved cysteine through the conserved F or W. The D gene is left open where the match is weak. Clone sizes are given selectively: once, few, many, or a class where the clone is expanded.

17 TRBD1 TRBJ2-1 NA TRBV4-3 TGCGCCAGCAGCCAACTTCCTCACGGACAGGGCGGGAATGAGCAGTTCTTC CASSQLPHGQGGNEQFF
17 NA TRBJ2-2 few TRBV5-4 TGTGCCAGCAGCTTGTGGGGGCCGGGAAAGGACACCGGGGAGCTGTTTTTT CASSLWGPGKDTGELFF
13 TRBD1 TRBJ1-2 few TRBV7-9 TGTGCCAGCAGCTTCGACAGGGGGGGTGGCTACACCTTC CASSFDRGGGYTF
11 TRBD1 TRBJ1-4 NA TRBV20-1 TGCAGGGCAGGGGGAGGTGAAAAACTGTTTTTT CRAGGGEKLFF
16 TRBD2 TRBJ2-7 NA TRBV27 TGTGCCAGCAGGTCGTTCATAGCGGGGGCTTCCTACGAGCAGTACTTC CASRSFIAGASYEQYF
16 NA TRBJ1-6 few TRBV21-1 TGTGCCAGCTACAAAGAAGGGACAGGACTAAATTCACCCCTCCACTTT CASYKEGTGLNSPLHF
12 NA TRBJ2-7 few TRBV7-9 TGTGCCAGCAGCCAGCAGGGTTACGAGCAGTACTTC CASSQQGYEQYF
15 TRBD1 TRBJ2-7 NA TRBV28 TGTGCCAGCCGCCGCCCGACAGGGGGCGCATACGAGCAGTACTTC CASRRPTGGAYEQYF
13 NA TRBJ1-1 few TRBV5-1 TGCGCCAGCAGTCGGGAGGGGGACACTGAAGCTTTCTTT CASSREGDTEAFF
17 TRBD1 TRBJ2-7 few TRBV7-9 TGTTCCAGCAGCTTAATCGGTCTGGGGACAGTGTCCTACGAGCAGTACTTC CSSSLIGLGTVSYEQYF
19 NA TRBJ2-3 NA TRBV9 TGTGCCAGCAGCGTAGGGCTAGGCAGGGTGGTTCCTAGCACAGATACGCAGTATTTT CASSVGLGRVVPSTDTQYF
17 TRBD1 TRBJ2-2 few TRBV7-2 TGTGCCAGCAGCTTAGGGCGAACAGGGGGCGACACCGGGGAGCTGTTTTTT CASSLGRTGGDTGELFF
15 TRBD1 TRBJ2-6 NA TRBV7-3 TGTGCCAGCAGCCCGACAGGGCCCGGGGCCAACGTCCTGACTTTC CASSPTGPGANVLTF
13 NA TRBJ2-3 few TRBV5-4 TGTGCCAGCAGCTTGGACAGGGCAGATACGCAGTATTTT CASSLDRADTQYF
15 TRBD1 TRBJ2-7 NA TRBV29-1 TGCAGCGTTCCTAGGACAGGGGCGGGCTCCTACGAGCAGTACTTC CSVPRTGAGSYEQYF
17 TRBD1 TRBJ1-1 NA TRBV19 TGTGCCAGTACACGAAACAGGGGGCACCCCTTGAACACTGAAGCTTTCTTT CASTRNRGHPLNTEAFF
15 NA TRBJ1-5 NA TRBV19 TGTGCCAGTATTTTCGCAGGCGATAGCAATCAGCCCCAGCATTTT CASIFAGDSNQPQHF
14 NA TRBJ2-3 NA TRBV6-6 TGTGCCAGCAGGAGGGGGGGGAGCACAGATACGCAGTATTTT CASRRGGSTDTQYF
16 NA TRBJ1-1 few TRBV5-1 TGCGCCAGCAGCTTGGAGTGGAGCCTACTGAACACTGAAGCTTTCTTT CASSLEWSLLNTEAFF
15 NA TRBJ1-2 few TRBV6-1 TGTGCCAGCAGTGAAGGCAGCGCAGGGGCTGTTGGCTACACCTTC CASSEGSAGAVGYTF
14 TRBD2 TRBJ2-4 NA TRBV19 TGTGCCAGTAGTATAGCAGCGGGGAAAAACATTCAGTACTTC CASSIAAGKNIQYF
15 TRBD2 TRBJ2-1 NA TRBV6-5 TGTGCCAGCAGCTCCAGCGGGGGGTCCTACAATGAGCAGTTCTTC CASSSSGGSYNEQFF
13 NA TRBJ1-1 NA TRBV11-2 TGTGCCAGCAGCTTAAACCCGGACACTGAAGCTTTCTTT CASSLNPDTEAFF
17 NA TRBJ1-3 NA TRBV9 TGTGCCAGCAGCAGACATGGTGGGGACTTCTCTGGAAACACCATATATTTT CASSRHGGDFSGNTIYF
13 TRBD2 TRBJ2-1 once TRBV2 TGTGCCAGCAGTGAAGCGGTAGCGGGTGAGCAGTTCTTC CASSEAVAGEQFF
12 NA TRBJ2-7 few TRBV28 TGTGCCAGCAGAACAGGGTCCTACGAGCAGTACTTC CASRTGSYEQYF
15 NA TRBJ2-7 NA TRBV4-2 TGTGCCAGCAGCCAAGGGCGGTCCCTGCCACTCGAGCAGTACTTC CASSQGRSLPLEQYF
17 NA TRBJ1-4 NA TRBV5-1 TGCGCCAGCAGCTCGGCTCAGGGAGGCCGTGGTAATGAAAAACTGTTTTTT CASSSAQGGRGNEKLFF
14 NA TRBJ2-7 NA TRBV9 TGTACCAGCAGCCCAGGGGGGTCCACTAGGGAGCAGTACTTC CTSSPGGSTREQYF
16 TRBD2 TRBJ2-1 once TRBV5-4 TGTGCCAGCAGCCCCCGGCCGGGACTAGCCTACAATGAGCAGTTCTTC CASSPRPGLAYNEQFF
17 TRBD2 TRBJ2-3 NA TRBV5-1 TGCGCCAGCAGCCCGGGACTAGCGGGGGGGGATTCAGATACGCAGTATTTT CASSPGLAGGDSDTQYF
15 TRBD1 TRBJ2-7 NA TRBV5-4 TGTGCCAGCAGCTTTAATCCCGGGACAGGGGGCGAGCAGTACTTC CASSFNPGTGGEQYF
17 TRBD2 TRBJ2-7 few TRBV19 TGTGCCAGTAGTATCTCACTAGCGGGAAAATGGTTCTACGAGCAGTACTTC CASSISLAGKWFYEQYF
14 TRBD1 TRBJ1-5 once TRBV6-5 TGTGCCAGCAGGGGACAGGGGGCTTTGCAGCCCCAGCATTTT CASRGQGALQPQHF
13 TRBD1 TRBJ1-1 NA TRBV7-3 TGTGCCAGCAGCTTAAAACAGGGGGGTGAAGCTTTCTTT CASSLKQGGEAFF
15 TRBD1 TRBJ1-1 NA TRBV5-5 TGTGCCAGCAGCGCCCGGGACAGGGGAGCCACTGAAGCTTTCTTT CASSARDRGATEAFF
16 TRBD1 TRBJ1-2 NA TRBV6-6 TGTGCCAGCAGTTACTCGGGACAGGGAGTACCCTATGGCTACACCTTC CASSYSGQGVPYGYTF